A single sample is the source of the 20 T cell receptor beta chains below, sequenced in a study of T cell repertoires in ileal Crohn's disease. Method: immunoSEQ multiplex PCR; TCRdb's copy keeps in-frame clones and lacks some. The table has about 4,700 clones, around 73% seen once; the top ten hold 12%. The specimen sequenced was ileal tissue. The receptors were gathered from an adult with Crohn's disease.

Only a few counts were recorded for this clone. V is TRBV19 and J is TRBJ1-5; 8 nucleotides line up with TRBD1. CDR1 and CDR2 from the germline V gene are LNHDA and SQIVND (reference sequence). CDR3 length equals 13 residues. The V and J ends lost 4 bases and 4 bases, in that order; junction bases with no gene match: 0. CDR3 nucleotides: TGTGCCAGTAGTAACAGGGGGAATCAGCCCCAGCATTTT. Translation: CASSNRGNQPQHF. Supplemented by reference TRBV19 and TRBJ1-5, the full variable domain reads DGGITQSPKYLFRKEGQNVTLSCEQNLNHDAMYWYRQDPGQGLRLIYYSQIVNDFQKGDIAEGYSVSREKKESFPLTVTSAQKNPTAFYLCASSNRGNQPQHFGDGTRLSIL.

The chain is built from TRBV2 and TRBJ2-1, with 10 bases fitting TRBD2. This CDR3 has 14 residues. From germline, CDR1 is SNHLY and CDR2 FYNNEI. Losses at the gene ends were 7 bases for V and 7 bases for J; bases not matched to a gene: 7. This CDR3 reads CASIPSGGRNEQFF. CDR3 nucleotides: TGTGCCAGCATACCTAGCGGGGGCAGGAATGAGCAGTTCTTC.

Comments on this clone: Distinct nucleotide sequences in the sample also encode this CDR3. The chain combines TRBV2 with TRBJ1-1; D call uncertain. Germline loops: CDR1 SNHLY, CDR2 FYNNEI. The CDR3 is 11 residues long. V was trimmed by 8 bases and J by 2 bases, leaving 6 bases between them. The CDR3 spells CASHYNTEAFF. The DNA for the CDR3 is TGTGCCAGCCACTATAACACTGAAGCTTTCTTT.

The CDR3 loop is CASSVGGGHETQYF. The DNA for the CDR3 is TGTGCCAGCAGCGTAGGAGGGGGCCACGAGACCCAGTACTTC. This sequence joins TRBV9 and TRBJ2-5, with TRBD1 identical over 7 bases. Germline values: CDR1 SGDLS, CDR2 YYNGEE. The CDR3 is 14 residues long. J was trimmed by 5 bases and V by 0 bases; bases with no gene match: 4. Full variable domain (outside the CDR3, taken from reference TRBV9 and TRBJ2-5): DSGVTQTPKHLITATGQRVTLRCSPRSGDLSVYWYQQSLDQGLQFLIQYYNGEERAKGNILERFSAQQFPDLHSELNLSSLELGDSALYFCASSVGGGHETQYFGPGTRLLVL.

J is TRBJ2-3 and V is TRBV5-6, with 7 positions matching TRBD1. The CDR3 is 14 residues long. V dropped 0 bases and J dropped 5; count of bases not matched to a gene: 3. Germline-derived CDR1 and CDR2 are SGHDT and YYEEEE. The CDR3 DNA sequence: TGTGCCAGCAGCTTGGGGCAGGGGGTAGATACGCAGTATTTT. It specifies CASSLGQGVDTQYF.

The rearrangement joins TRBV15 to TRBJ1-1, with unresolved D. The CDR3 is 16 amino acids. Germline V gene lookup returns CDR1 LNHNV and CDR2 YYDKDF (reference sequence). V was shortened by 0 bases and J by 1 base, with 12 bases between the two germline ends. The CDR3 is CATSRDRTRSNTEAFF. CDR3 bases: TGTGCCACCAGCAGAGATCGTACCAGGTCGAACACTGAAGCTTTCTTT.

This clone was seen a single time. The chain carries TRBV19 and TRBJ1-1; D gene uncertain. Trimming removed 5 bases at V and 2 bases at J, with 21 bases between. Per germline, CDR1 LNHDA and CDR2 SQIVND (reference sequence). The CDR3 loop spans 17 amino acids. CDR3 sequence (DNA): TGTGCCAGTAGTCCACGGAAAGACACTTACGAAAACACTGAAGCTTTCTTT. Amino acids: CASSPRKDTYENTEAFF. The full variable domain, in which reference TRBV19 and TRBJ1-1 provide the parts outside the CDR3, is DGGITQSPKYLFRKEGQNVTLSCEQNLNHDAMYWYRQDPGQGLRLIYYSQIVNDFQKGDIAEGYSVSREKKESFPLTVTSAQKNPTAFYLCASSPRKDTYENTEAFFGQGTRLTVV.

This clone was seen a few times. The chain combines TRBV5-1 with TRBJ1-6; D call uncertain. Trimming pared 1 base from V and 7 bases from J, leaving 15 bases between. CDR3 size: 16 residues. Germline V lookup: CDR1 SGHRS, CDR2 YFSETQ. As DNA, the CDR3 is TGCGCCAGCAGCTTGAACGTAAGGACGGGAAATTCACCCCTCCACTTT. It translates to CASSLNVRTGNSPLHF.

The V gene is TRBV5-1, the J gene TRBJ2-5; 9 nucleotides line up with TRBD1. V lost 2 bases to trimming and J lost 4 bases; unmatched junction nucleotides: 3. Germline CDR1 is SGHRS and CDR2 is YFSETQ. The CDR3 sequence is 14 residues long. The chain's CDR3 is CASSLQGAGETQYF. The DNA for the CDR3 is TGCGCCAGCAGCTTACAGGGGGCTGGAGAGACCCAGTACTTC. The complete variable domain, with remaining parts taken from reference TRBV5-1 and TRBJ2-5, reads KAGVTQTPRYLIKTRGQQVTLSCSPISGHRSVSWYQQTPGQGLQFLFEYFSETQRNKGNFPGRFSGRQFSNSRSEMNVSTLELGDSALYLCASSLQGAGETQYFGPGTRLLVL.

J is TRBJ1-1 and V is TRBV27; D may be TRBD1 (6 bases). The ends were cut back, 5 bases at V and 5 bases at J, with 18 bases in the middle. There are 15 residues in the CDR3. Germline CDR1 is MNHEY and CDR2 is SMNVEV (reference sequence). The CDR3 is CASSPTVGGHTEAFF. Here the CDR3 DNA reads TGTGCCAGCAGTCCCACGGTGGGGGGGCATACTGAAGCTTTCTTT.

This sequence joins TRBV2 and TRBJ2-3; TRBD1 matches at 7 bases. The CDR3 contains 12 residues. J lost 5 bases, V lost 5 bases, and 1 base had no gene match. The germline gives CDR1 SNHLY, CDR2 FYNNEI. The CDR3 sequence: CASSPGGDTQYF. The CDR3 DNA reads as TGTGCCAGCAGTCCAGGGGGAGATACGCAGTATTTT.

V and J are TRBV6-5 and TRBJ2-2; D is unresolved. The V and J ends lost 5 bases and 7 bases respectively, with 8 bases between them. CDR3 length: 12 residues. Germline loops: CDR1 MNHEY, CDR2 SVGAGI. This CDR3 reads CASSTLYGELFF. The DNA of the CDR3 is TGTGCCAGCAGTACACTATACGGGGAGCTGTTTTTT.

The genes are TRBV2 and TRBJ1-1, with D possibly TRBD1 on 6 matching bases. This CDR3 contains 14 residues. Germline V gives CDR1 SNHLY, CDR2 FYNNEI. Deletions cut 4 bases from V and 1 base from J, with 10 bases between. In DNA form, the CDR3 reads TGTGCCAGCAGTGTACAGGGTGGGAACACTGAAGCTTTCTTT. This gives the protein CASSVQGGNTEAFF.

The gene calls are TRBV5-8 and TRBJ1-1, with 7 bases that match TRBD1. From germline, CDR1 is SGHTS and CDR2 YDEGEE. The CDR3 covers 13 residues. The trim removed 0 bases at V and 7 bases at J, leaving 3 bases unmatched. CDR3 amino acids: CASSLAGGGEAFF. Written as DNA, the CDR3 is TGTGCCAGCAGCTTGGCAGGGGGAGGTGAAGCTTTCTTT.

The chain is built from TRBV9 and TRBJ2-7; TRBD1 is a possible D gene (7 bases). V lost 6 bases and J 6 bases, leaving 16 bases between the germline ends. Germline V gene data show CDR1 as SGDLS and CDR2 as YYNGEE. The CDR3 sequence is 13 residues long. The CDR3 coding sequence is TGTGCCAGCACGAATAGACAGGGAGGCGAGCAGTACTTC. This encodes CASTNRQGGEQYF.

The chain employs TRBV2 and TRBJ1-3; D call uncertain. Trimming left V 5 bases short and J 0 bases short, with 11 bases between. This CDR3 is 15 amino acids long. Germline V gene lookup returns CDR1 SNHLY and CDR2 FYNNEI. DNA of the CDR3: TGTGCCAGCAGTCTGGACTCGAACTCTGGAAACACCATATATTTT. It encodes CASSLDSNSGNTIYF.

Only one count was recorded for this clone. CDR3 in amino acids: CATSRVGLATDTQYF. The DNA of the CDR3 is TGTGCCACCAGCAGAGTCGGACTAGCTACAGATACGCAGTATTTT. The rearrangement links TRBV15 to TRBJ2-3; 8 bases fit TRBD2. Germline trimming cut 1 base from V and 3 bases from J; bases unmatched to any gene: 3. This CDR3 has 15 amino acids. Germline V lookup: CDR1 LNHNV, CDR2 YYDKDF (reference sequence).

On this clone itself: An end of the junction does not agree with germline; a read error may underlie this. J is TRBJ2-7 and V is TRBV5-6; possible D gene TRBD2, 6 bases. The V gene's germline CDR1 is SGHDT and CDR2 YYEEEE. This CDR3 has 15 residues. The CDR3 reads CASSLRGGIHYEQCF. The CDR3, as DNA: TGTGCCAGCAGCTTGAGAGGAGGGATACACTACGAGCAGTGTTTC.

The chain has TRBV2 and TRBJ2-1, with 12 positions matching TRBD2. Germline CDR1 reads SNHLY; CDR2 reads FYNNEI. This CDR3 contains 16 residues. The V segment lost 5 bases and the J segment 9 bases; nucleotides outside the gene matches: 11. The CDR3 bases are TGTGCCAGCAGTATAAAACCTAGCGGGGGGGCCGGTGAGCAGTTCTTC. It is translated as CASSIKPSGGAGEQFF. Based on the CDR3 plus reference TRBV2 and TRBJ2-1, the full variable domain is EPEVTQTPSHQVTQMGQEVILRCVPISNHLYFYWYRQILGQKVEFLVSFYNNEISEKSEIFDDQFSVERPDGSNFTLKIRSTKLEDSAMYFCASSIKPSGGAGEQFFGPGTRLTVL.

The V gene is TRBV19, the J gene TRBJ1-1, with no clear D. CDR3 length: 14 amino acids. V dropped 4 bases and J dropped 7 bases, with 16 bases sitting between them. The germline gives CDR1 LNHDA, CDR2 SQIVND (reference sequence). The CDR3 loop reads CASSKPRQASEAFF. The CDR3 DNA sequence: TGTGCCAGTAGTAAACCGAGACAAGCCAGTGAAGCTTTCTTT.